Given below is one T cell receptor (beta chain) in context. The antigen is undetermined. The V and J ends lost 5 bases and 4 bases respectively, with 9 bases between them. This CDR3 is 13 amino acids long. Germline V gene sequence: CDR1 MDHEN, CDR2 SYDVKM. Sequencing relied on immunoSEQ assay v3.0, run at survey level. The assay was immunoSEQ multiplex PCR, and TCRdb's table has in-frame clones only and misses some. The data hold 30,000 or so clones, with about three quarters observed a single time. These data are taken from a study of long-term antiretroviral therapy in people with HIV. Notes on the study in general: Clones expanded before ART dominated the repertoire at all time points.

The source material was unsorted PBMCs, sampled 1.5 years before starting antiretroviral therapy. V and J are TRBV28 and TRBJ2-1; D uncertain. This TCR derives from a man aged 18 to 30 with HIV. The CDR3 region is CASSTDSYNEQFF. CDR3 in DNA: TGTGCCAGCAGTACTGACTCGTACAATGAGCAGTTCTTC.